This TCR beta chain emerged from a study of cytomegalovirus exposure and HLA in healthy donors. Study in general: Researchers found that approximately 85% of around 400 genotyped donors fell within the Caucasian-associated ancestry cluster.

On this clone itself: Antigen: not known.

Germline loops: CDR1 MDHEN, CDR2 SYDVKM. This CDR3 region has 20 residues. V was pared by 4 bases and J by 1 base, with 21 bases of the junction left unmatched. In the PCR, 60 Vbeta and 13 Jbeta primers were used. The data were produced by immunoSEQ multiplex PCR, yet TCRdb's version contains in-frame clones alone and is incomplete. This table has 120,000 to 150,000 clones, nearly 80% appearing once. Findings and caveats of the study: A few chains linked to CMV were shown in vitro to be specific for CMV antigens.

Sequenced: PBMCs. The TCR originated in a man between 35 and 55 years old in good health and CMV-seropositive. The rearrangement links TRBV28 to TRBJ1-2, with 7 bases matching TRBD1. The CDR3 is CASSSYTTGMRLGDNYGYTF. The CDR3 nucleotides read TGTGCCAGCAGTTCATACACGACAGGGATGCGTTTGGGTGATAACTATGGCTACACCTTC.